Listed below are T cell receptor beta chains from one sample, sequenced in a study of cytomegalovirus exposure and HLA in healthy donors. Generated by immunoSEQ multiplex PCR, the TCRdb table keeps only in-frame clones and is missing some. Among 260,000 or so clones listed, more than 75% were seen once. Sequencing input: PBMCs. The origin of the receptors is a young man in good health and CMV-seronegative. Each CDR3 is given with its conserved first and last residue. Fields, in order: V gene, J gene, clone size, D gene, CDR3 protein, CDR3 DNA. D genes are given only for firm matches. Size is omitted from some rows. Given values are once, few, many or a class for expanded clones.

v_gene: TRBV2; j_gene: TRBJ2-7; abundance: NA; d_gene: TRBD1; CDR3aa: CASSRDRGAYEQYF; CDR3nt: TGTGCCAGCAGCAGGGACAGGGGAGCCTACGAGCAGTACTTC
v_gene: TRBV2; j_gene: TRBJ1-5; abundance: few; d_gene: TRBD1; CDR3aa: CASSTTGRNQPQHF; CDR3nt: TGTGCCAGCAGTACGACAGGGCGCAATCAGCCCCAGCATTTT
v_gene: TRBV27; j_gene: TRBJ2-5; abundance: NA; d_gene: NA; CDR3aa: CASSRTGGETQYF; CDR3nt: TGTGCCAGCAGCCGCACTGGGGGCGAGACCCAGTACTTC
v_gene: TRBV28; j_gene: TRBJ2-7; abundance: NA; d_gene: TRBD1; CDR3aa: CASSLYGTAPSLVEYF; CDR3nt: TGTGCCAGCAGTTTATATGGGACAGCTCCCTCCTTGGTTGAGTACTTC
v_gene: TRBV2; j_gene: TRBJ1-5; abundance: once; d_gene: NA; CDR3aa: CASSVNSNQPQHF; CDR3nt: TGTGCCAGCAGTGTAAATAGCAATCAGCCCCAGCATTTT
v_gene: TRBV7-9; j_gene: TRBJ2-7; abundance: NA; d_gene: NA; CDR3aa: CASSFAGRSSYEQYF; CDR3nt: TGTGCCAGCAGCTTCGCGGGGCGGAGCTCCTACGAGCAGTACTTC
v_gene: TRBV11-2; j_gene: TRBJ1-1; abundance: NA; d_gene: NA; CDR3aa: CASSTPGGRMFGTEAFF; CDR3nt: TGTGCCAGCAGCACCCCGGGGGGGCGCATGTTCGGGACTGAAGCTTTCTTT
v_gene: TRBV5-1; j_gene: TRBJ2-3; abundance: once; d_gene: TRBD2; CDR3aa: CASSPRGGGMDTQYF; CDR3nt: TGCGCCAGCAGCCCGCGAGGCGGGGGGATGGATACGCAGTATTTT
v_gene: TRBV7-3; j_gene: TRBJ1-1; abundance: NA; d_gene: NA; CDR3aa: CASSFAAQAEAFF; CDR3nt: TGTGCCAGCAGCTTCGCCGCCCAGGCGGAAGCTTTCTTT
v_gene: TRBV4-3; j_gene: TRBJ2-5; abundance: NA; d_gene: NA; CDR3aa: CASSHSGHKETQYF; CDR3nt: TGCGCCAGCAGCCACTCCGGACACAAAGAGACCCAGTACTTC
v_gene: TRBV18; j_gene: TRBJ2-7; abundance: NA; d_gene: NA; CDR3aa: CASSPQDSHYEQYF; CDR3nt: TGTGCCAGCTCACCACAGGACAGCCACTACGAGCAGTACTTC
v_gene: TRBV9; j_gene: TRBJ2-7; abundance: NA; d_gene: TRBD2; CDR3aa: CASSPHGRGERDEQYF; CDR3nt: TGTGCCAGCAGCCCTCATGGGAGGGGAGAGAGGGACGAGCAGTACTTC
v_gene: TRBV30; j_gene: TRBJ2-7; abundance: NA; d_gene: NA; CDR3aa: CAWSVKGPRPGVEQYF; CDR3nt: TGTGCCTGGAGTGTAAAGGGGCCGAGGCCAGGGGTCGAGCAGTACTTC
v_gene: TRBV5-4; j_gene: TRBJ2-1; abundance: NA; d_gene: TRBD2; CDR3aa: CASESGGKGEFF; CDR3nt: TGTGCCAGCGAGAGCGGGGGGAAGGGGGAGTTCTTC
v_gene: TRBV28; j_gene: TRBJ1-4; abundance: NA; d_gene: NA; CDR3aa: CASSSGTESEKLFF; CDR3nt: TGTGCCAGCAGTTCCGGGACTGAGAGTGAAAAACTGTTTTTT
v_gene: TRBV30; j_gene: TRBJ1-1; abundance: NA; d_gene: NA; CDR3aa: CAWNRDEGTEAFF; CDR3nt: TGTGCCTGGAACAGGGACGAGGGCACTGAAGCTTTCTTT
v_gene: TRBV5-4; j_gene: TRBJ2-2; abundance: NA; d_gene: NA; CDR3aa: CASSKAELNTGELFF; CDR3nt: TGTGCCAGCAGCAAGGCGGAACTGAACACCGGGGAGCTGTTTTTT
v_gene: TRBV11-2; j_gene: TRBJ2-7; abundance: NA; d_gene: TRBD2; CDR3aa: CASSLGGQSSYEQYF; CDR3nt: TGTGCCAGCAGCTTGGGAGGGCAGAGCTCCTACGAGCAGTACTTC
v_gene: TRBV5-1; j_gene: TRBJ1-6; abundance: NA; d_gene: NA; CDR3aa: CASSSLPLRQDIKPPLHF; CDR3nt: TGCGCCAGCAGCTCCCTACCTCTTCGACAGGACATTAAACCACCCCTCCACTTT
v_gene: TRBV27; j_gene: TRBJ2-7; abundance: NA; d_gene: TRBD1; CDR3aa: CASSLVPTGGLYEQYF; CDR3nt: TGTGCCAGCAGTTTAGTCCCGACAGGGGGCTTATACGAGCAGTACTTC
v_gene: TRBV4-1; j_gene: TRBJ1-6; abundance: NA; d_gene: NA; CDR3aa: CASSHEGGENSPLHF; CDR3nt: TGCGCCAGCAGCCACGAGGGGGGGGAAAATTCACCCCTCCACTTT
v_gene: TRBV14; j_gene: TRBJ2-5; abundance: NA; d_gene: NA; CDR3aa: CASSQDMGHRQETQYF; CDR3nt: TGTGCCAGCAGCCAAGATATGGGACACCGCCAAGAGACCCAGTACTTC
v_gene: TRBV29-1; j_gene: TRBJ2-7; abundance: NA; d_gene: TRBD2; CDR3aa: CSVGTSGASTPYEQYF; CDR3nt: TGCAGCGTAGGGACTAGCGGCGCATCGACCCCCTACGAGCAGTACTTC
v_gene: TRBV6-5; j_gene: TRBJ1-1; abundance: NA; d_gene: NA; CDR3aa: CASSYPGLSDEAFF; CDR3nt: TGTGCCAGCAGTTACCCAGGGTTATCAGATGAAGCTTTCTTT
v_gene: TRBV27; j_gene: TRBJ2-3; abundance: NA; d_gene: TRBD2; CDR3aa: CASTQGTSGRIDTDTQYF; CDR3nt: TGTGCCAGCACCCAAGGGACTAGCGGGAGAATCGATACAGATACGCAGTATTTT
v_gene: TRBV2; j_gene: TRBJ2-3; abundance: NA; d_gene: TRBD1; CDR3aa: CARGQESTDTQYF; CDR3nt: TGTGCCAGAGGACAGGAAAGCACAGATACGCAGTATTTT
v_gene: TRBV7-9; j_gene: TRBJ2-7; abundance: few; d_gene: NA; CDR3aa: CASSVHYEQYF; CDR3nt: TGTGCCAGCAGCGTTCACTACGAGCAGTACTTC
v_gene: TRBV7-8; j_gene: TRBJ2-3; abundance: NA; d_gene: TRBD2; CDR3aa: CASGGGSTDTQYF; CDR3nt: TGTGCCAGCGGGGGGGGGAGCACAGATACGCAGTATTTT
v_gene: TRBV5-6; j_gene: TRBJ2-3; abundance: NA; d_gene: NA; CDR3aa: CASSLALSGVGTDTQYF; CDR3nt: TGTGCCAGCAGCTTGGCCCTTTCAGGGGTAGGTACAGATACGCAGTATTTT
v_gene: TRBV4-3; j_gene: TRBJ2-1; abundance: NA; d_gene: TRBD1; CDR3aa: CASSQGTGTPTNEQFF; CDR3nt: TGCGCCAGCAGCCAAGGGACAGGGACCCCCACTAATGAGCAGTTCTTC
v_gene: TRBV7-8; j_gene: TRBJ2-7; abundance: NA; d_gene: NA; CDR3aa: CASSPRYEQYF; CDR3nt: TGTGCCAGCAGCCCCCGGTACGAGCAGTACTTC
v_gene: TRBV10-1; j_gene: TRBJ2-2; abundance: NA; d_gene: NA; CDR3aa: CASSEVGGSTGELFF; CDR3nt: TGCGCCAGCAGTGAGGTCGGAGGATCCACCGGGGAGCTGTTTTTT
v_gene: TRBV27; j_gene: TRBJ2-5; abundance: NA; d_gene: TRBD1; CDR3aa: CASSFFGTGPKETQYF; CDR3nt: TGTGCCAGCAGTTTCTTCGGGACAGGGCCCAAAGAGACCCAGTACTTC
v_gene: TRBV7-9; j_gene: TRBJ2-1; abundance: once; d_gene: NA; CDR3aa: CASSSQLAGNYNEQFF; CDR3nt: TGTGCCAGCAGCTCGCAACTAGCAGGGAACTACAATGAGCAGTTCTTC
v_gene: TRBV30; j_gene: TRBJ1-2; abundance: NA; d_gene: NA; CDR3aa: CAWTWGGRGYTF; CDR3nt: TGTGCCTGGACTTGGGGGGGTCGAGGCTACACCTTC
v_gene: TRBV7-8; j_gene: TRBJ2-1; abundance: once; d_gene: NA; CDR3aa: CASSSRDYNEQFF; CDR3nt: TGTGCCAGCAGCTCCCGGGACTACAATGAGCAGTTCTTC
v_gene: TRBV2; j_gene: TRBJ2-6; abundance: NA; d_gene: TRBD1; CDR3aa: CARGQGSTGANVLTF; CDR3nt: TGTGCCAGAGGACAGGGATCAACTGGGGCCAACGTCCTGACTTTC
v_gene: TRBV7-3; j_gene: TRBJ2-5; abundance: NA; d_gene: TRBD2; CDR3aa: CASSLYASGRETQYF; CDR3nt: TGTGCCAGCAGCTTATACGCTAGCGGGAGAGAGACCCAGTACTTC
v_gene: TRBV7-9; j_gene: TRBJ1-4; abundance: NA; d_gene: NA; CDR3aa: CASSQSGLNEKLFF; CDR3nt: TGTGCCAGCAGCCAATCGGGTTTGAATGAAAAACTGTTTTTT
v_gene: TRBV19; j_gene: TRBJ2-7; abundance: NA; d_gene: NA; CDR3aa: CASSIGYSSYEQYF; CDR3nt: TGTGCCAGTAGTATAGGATACAGCTCCTACGAGCAGTACTTC
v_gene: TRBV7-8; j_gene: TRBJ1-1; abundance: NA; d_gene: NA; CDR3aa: CASSLGTANTEAFF; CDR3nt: TGTGCCAGCAGCTTAGGAACAGCGAACACTGAAGCTTTCTTT
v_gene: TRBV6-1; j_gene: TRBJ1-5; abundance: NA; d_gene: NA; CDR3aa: CASSLRDQPQHF; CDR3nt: TGTGCCAGCAGCCTCAGGGATCAGCCCCAGCATTTT
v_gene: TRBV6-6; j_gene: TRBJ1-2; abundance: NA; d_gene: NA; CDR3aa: CASTLGGAFYGYTF; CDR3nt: TGTGCCAGCACACTGGGGGGGGCGTTCTATGGCTACACCTTC
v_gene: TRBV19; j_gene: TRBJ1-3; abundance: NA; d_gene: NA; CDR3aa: CASKLTGEGRNTIYF; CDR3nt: TGTGCCAGTAAATTGACAGGAGAGGGTCGAAACACCATATATTTT
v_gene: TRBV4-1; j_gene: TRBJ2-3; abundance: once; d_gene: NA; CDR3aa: CASSRAPGLDTDTQYF; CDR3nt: TGCGCCAGCAGCCGCGCACCGGGACTCGATACAGATACGCAGTATTTT
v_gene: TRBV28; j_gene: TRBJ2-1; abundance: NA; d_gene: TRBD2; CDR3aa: CASSRTRGDEQFF; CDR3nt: TGTGCCAGCAGTCGGACTAGGGGCGATGAGCAGTTCTTC
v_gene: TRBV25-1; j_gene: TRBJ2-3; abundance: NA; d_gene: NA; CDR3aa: CASSEGGSPDTQYF; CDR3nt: TGTGCCAGCAGTGAGGGCGGGTCCCCAGATACGCAGTATTTT
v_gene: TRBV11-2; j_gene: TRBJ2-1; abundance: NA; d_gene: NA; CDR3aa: CASSFVTGGNEQFF; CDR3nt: TGTGCCAGCAGCTTCGTAACTGGCGGCAATGAGCAGTTCTTC
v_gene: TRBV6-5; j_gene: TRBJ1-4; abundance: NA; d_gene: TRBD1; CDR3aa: CASSQDRGPEKLFF; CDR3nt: TGTGCCAGCAGTCAGGACAGGGGGCCTGAAAAACTGTTTTTT
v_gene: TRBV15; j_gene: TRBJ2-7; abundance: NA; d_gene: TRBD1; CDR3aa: CATSRDRGREQYF; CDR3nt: TGTGCCACCAGCAGAGACAGGGGGCGCGAGCAGTACTTC
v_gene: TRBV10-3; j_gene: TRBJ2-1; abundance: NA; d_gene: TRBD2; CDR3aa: CAISLAAEDGEQFF; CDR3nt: TGTGCCATCAGTCTAGCGGCGGAAGACGGTGAGCAGTTCTTC